Each of the 24 T cell receptor beta chains below was sequenced from the same sample in a study of persistence of HIV-infected CD4 T cells (TCRdb year 2020). The immunoSEQ hsTCRB assay version 4, run in survey mode, was used to sequence TCRbeta repertoires from genomic DNA. The table was pulled from immuneACCESS by TCRdb, which kept in-frame rearrangements only. Such tables lose some clones; where checked, under half of the loss comes from unresolved V genes, and the rest has no known cause. The sample has about 48,000 clones on record, about four fifths of them singletons. The ten top clones hold 3% of the sample. This specimen's treatment or condition label, per the study, means: suppressive antiretroviral therapy. Lysates of CMV-infected fibroblasts were used at about 10 ug/mL for cell stimulation. Memory populations depleted of antigen-responding cells were obtained by sorting nonresponding CD40L-negative CD69-negative CD45RO-high memory CD4+ T cells.

The antigens these receptors bind are not known. Here the sequenced sample was CD4+ T cells sorted from PBMCs after roughly 18-hour stimulation, taken from a patient who received antiretroviral therapy. Read against the paper, the sample's cell subset or site label means: CD40L-CD69- CD45RO-high memory CD4 T cells not responding to CMV lysate. The receptors were gathered from an adult man with HIV who was CMV-seropositive.

The chain's CDR3 is CAISESRQGGEKLFF. The DNA for the CDR3 is TGTGCCATCAGTGAGTCGCGTCAGGGTGGCGAAAAACTGTTTTTT. The rearrangement joins TRBV10-3 to TRBJ1-4; possibly TRBD1 for D (5 bases). The length of the CDR3 is 15 residues. Germline V CDR1 and CDR2: ENHRY, SYGVKD. Trimming took 0 bases from V and 8 from J, leaving 13 bases between them.

In its sample, this clone was seen a few times. The chain is built from TRBV2 and TRBJ2-1, with TRBD2 matching over 9 bases. The CDR3 is 14 amino acids. With V trimmed by 8 bases and J by 6 bases, 8 bases remained unmatched. Germline V lookup: CDR1 SNHLY, CDR2 FYNNEI. The CDR3 loop is CASSQGLASNEQFF. The CDR3 DNA is TGTGCCAGCTCTCAGGGACTAGCAAGCAATGAGCAGTTCTTC.

J is TRBJ1-1 and V is TRBV4-3; TRBD1 agrees at 8 bases. The germline CDR1 and CDR2 sequences are LGHNA and YSLEER. The CDR3 is made up of 15 amino acids. The J segment lost 3 bases and the V segment lost 0 bases, leaving 3 bases of the junction unmatched. The CDR3 region has the DNA TGCGCCAGCAGCCAAGAAGTGACAGGGGACACTGAAGCTTTCTTT. It specifies CASSQEVTGDTEAFF.

The chain has TRBV12-3 or TRBV12-4 and TRBJ1-2; unclear D gene. The CDR3 is 12 residues long. V lost 6 bases to trimming and J lost 7 bases, with 12 bases between them. DNA of the CDR3: TGTGCCAGCAGCCTAGGACGCATTGGCTACACCTTC. Its translation: CASSLGRIGYTF.

In this sample, this clone turned up a few times. This chain links TRBV7-9 with TRBJ1-4; D is unresolved. Trimming pared 7 bases from V and 2 bases from J, leaving 14 bases between. CDR3 size: 15 residues. Per germline, CDR1 SEHNR and CDR2 FQNEAQ (reference sequence). This chain's CDR3 is CASTNNWVTNEKLFF. The CDR3 DNA is TGTGCCAGCACAAATAATTGGGTTACTAATGAAAAACTGTTTTTT. The complete variable domain, with remaining parts taken from reference TRBV7-9 and TRBJ1-4, reads DTGVSQNPRHKITKRGQNVTFRCDPISEHNRLYWYRQTLGQGPEFLTYFQNEAQLEKSRLLSDRFSAERPKGSFSTLEIQRTEQGDSAMYLCASTNNWVTNEKLFFGSGTQLSVL.

The rearrangement joins TRBV2 to TRBJ1-4, with D unresolved. The CDR3 runs to 13 residues. V gave up 4 bases and J gave up 7 bases, with 10 bases separating them. Germline loops: CDR1 SNHLY, CDR2 FYNNEI. The CDR3 bases are TGTGCCAGCAGTGGGGGTCCGGGTGAAAAACTGTTTTTT. Residues: CASSGGPGEKLFF.

V and J are TRBV11-2 and TRBJ1-2; 9 bases map to TRBD1. Trimming cost V 5 bases and J 8 bases; bases outside gene matches: 9. The CDR3 runs 14 residues. Germline CDR1 SGHAT, CDR2 FQNNGV. CDR3 sequence reads: CASSQTGGRAGYTF. CDR3 nucleotides: TGTGCCAGCAGCCAGACAGGGGGAAGAGCAGGCTACACCTTC.

V is TRBV27 and J is TRBJ1-6; 11 bases match TRBD1. Looked up from germline, CDR1 is MNHEY and CDR2 is SMNVEV (reference sequence). Trimming at V came to 4 bases and at J to 7 bases, leaving 3 bases not matched to a gene. CDR3 size: 15 residues. In DNA, the CDR3 is TGTGCCAGCAGTTGGGGGACAGGGGGGAATTCACCCCTCCACTTT. Its translation is CASSWGTGGNSPLHF.

The J gene is TRBJ2-3, the V gene TRBV5-1; 11 bases agree with TRBD2. CDR1 is SGHRS and CDR2 is YFSETQ in the germline V gene. The V gene end was trimmed by 0 bases and the J gene end by 9 bases; junction bases not matched to a gene: 9. This CDR3 has 16 amino acids. Here the CDR3 DNA reads TGCGCCAGCAGCTTGGAAGTAGCGGGAGGGCTCGACACGCAGTATTTT. Its translation is CASSLEVAGGLDTQYF.

The chain has TRBV10-3 and TRBJ2-2, with unresolved D. Germline V gene lookup returns CDR1 ENHRY and CDR2 SYGVKD. The V gene lost 0 bases and the J gene lost 5 bases, with 7 bases spanning the gap. The CDR3 runs 14 residues. The CDR3 here is CAISESRETGELFF. The CDR3 nucleotides read TGTGCCATCAGTGAGTCTAGGGAAACCGGGGAGCTGTTTTTT.

CDR3 protein: CASSVVTSGTGELFF. DNA of the CDR3: TGTGCCAGCAGCGTAGTTACTAGCGGAACCGGGGAGCTGTTTTTT. This sequence joins TRBV9 and TRBJ2-2; TRBD2 agrees at 8 bases. The V gene's germline CDR1 is SGDLS and CDR2 YYNGEE. CDR3 length: 15 amino acids. V dropped 0 bases and J dropped 5; count of bases not matched to a gene: 3.

In this sample, this clone is medium-sized. The V and J genes are TRBV2 and TRBJ1-3; D is uncertain. The CDR3 length is 13 residues. V was clipped by 7 bases and J by 0 bases, with 7 bases between them. From germline, CDR1 is SNHLY and CDR2 FYNNEI. The CDR3 loop is CASNRLSGNTIYF. CDR3 DNA sequence: TGTGCCAGCAATCGACTCTCTGGAAACACCATATATTTT.

The chain combines TRBV5-1 with TRBJ1-6; 7 nucleotides agree with TRBD1. There are 15 residues in the CDR3. Germline values: CDR1 SGHRS, CDR2 YFSETQ. The V and J ends lost 2 bases and 6 bases, in that order; junction bases with no gene match: 5. The CDR3 loop is CASSLSQGPNSPLHF. In DNA form, the CDR3 reads TGCGCCAGCAGCTTATCACAGGGGCCTAATTCACCCCTCCACTTT.

The V and J genes are TRBV6-2 or TRBV6-3 and TRBJ2-2; D gene ambiguous. The CDR3 covers 13 residues. V dropped 5 bases and J dropped 5 bases, with 9 bases sitting between them. Germline CDR1 MNHEY, CDR2 SVGEGT. CDR3 protein: CASSGHGTGELFF. CDR3 DNA: TGTGCCAGCAGTGGTCACGGGACCGGGGAGCTGTTTTTT.

The V gene is TRBV6-5, the J gene TRBJ2-5, with D perhaps matching TRBD1 (6 bases). The CDR3 consists of 14 residues. CDR1 is MNHEY, CDR2 SVGAGI, per germline. The V end was cut by 7 bases, the J end by 4 bases, with 16 bases between. CDR3 protein: CASKGTWGRETQYF. The CDR3 DNA reads TGTGCCAGCAAGGGGACATGGGGTCGAGAGACCCAGTACTTC.

This chain uses TRBV20-1 with TRBJ2-1; a weak D match, TRBD1 (7 bases). V dropped 7 bases and J dropped 9 bases, with 13 bases sitting between them. Germline assignment: CDR1 DFQATT and CDR2 SNEGSKA (reference sequence). This CDR3 has 11 amino acids. CDR3 in amino acids: CSVAQGGEQFF. The CDR3 DNA sequence: TGCAGTGTGGCCCAGGGGGGTGAGCAGTTCTTC.

In this sample, this clone turned up once. The J gene is TRBJ2-1, the V gene TRBV5-1; 8 nucleotides align to TRBD1. The CDR3 contains 16 residues. V was clipped by 4 bases and J by 6 bases; unmatched bases: 12. Germline CDR1 is SGHRS and CDR2 is YFSETQ. The CDR3 sequence: CASSPGTGWRGNEQFF. The CDR3 DNA reads TGCGCCAGCAGCCCCGGGACAGGTTGGAGGGGCAATGAGCAGTTCTTC.

The chain recombines TRBV2 with TRBJ1-2; D is unclear. The germline V gene encodes CDR1 SNHLY and CDR2 FYNNEI. The CDR3 has 11 amino acids. V was shortened by 8 bases and J by 8 bases, with 12 bases between the two germline ends. The CDR3, as DNA: TGTGCCAGCTCAGAGATTCAAGGCTACACCTTC. Translated, it gives CASSEIQGYTF.

CDR3 nucleotides: TGTGCCAGTACCCTTAGGGGAGGCTGGAAAGAGACCCAGTACTTC. Translated, it gives CASTLRGGWKETQYF. V is TRBV19 and J is TRBJ2-5, with a tentative D call TRBD2 (6 bases). Germline CDR1 LNHDA, CDR2 SQIVND (reference sequence). With 7 bases removed from V and 3 bases from J, the gap between germline ends came to 18 bases. The CDR3 spans 15 residues.

This chain joins TRBV3-1 (or the pseudogene TRBV3-2) and TRBJ2-7; the match to TRBD1 covers 7 bases. Germline CDR1 and CDR2: LGHDT and YNNKEL (reference sequence). The CDR3 sequence is 14 residues long. The J segment lost 2 bases and the V segment lost 6 bases, leaving 7 bases of the junction unmatched. CDR3 sequence: CASRPNRGTYEQYF. CDR3 nucleotide sequence: TGTGCCAGCAGGCCCAACAGGGGAACCTACGAGCAGTACTTC.

V and J are TRBV30 and TRBJ1-6; a weak D match, TRBD1 (5 bases). CDR1 is GTSNPN, CDR2 SVGIG, per germline (reference sequence). Trimming pared 0 bases from V and 0 bases from J, leaving 12 bases between. This CDR3 contains 17 residues. The CDR3 DNA reads TGTGCCTGGAGTGTACAGGTGATGAGCTCCTATAATTCACCCCTCCACTTT. This translates into CAWSVQVMSSYNSPLHF.

The J gene is TRBJ2-2, the V gene TRBV18; D is unresolved. Looked up from germline, CDR1 is KGHSH and CDR2 is LQKENI. Trimming took off 4 bases at V and 0 bases at J, with 9 bases between the two ends. This CDR3 comprises 15 residues. The CDR3 spells CASSLGTSNTGELFF. Here the CDR3 DNA reads TGTGCCAGCTCACTAGGAACTTCGAACACCGGGGAGCTGTTTTTT. Complete variable domain (other parts from reference TRBV18 and TRBJ2-2): NAGVMQNPRHLVRRRGQEARLRCSPMKGHSHVYWYRQLPEEGLKFMVYLQKENIIDESGMPKERFSAEFPKEGPSILRIQQVVRGDSAAYFCASSLGTSNTGELFFGEGSRLTVL.

This chain connects TRBV7-3 to TRBJ2-7, with a possible D match to TRBD1 (6 bases). CDR1 SGHTA and CDR2 FQGTGA come from the germline V gene. The length of the CDR3 is 15 residues. V was cut by 5 bases and J by 3 bases, with 17 bases left in between. CDR3: CASSITGPPSYEQYF. The CDR3 DNA is TGTGCCAGCAGCATTACAGGGCCCCCGAGCTACGAGCAGTACTTC.

This clone was picked up a small number of times. The chain has TRBV30 and TRBJ1-2; D is uncertain. The CDR3 is 11 amino acids. V was pared by 3 bases and J by 5 bases, with 7 bases between. Germline CDR1 and CDR2: GTSNPN and SVGIG (reference sequence). The CDR3 DNA sequence: TGTGCCTGGAGGCGTGGGTATGGCTACACCTTC. Protein: CAWRRGYGYTF.